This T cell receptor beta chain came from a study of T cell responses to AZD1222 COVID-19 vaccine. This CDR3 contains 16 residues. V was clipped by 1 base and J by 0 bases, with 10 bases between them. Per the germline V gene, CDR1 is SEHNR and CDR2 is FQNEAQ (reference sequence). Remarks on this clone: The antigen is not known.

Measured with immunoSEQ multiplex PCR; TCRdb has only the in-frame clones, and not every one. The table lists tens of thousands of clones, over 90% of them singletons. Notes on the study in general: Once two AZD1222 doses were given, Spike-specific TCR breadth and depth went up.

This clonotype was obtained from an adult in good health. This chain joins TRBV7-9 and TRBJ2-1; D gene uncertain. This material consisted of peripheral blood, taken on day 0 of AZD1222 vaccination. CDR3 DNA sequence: TGTGCCAGCAGCTTAGTACTATCCAGCTCCTACAATGAGCAGTTCTTC. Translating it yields CASSLVLSSSYNEQFF.